Shown below are 27 T cell receptor beta chains from a single sample sequenced in a study of shared clonotypes between healthy human individuals. Naive CD8 populations comprised CD45RO-negative cells positively selected for CCR7, excluding terminally differentiated effector memory CD45RA+ cells. Here immunoSEQ multiplex PCR was the method, and the copy in TCRdb shows in-frame clones only, minus some. Of more than 2 million clones listed, about 95% were seen once; the top ten hold 0.9% to 1.3%. The sample was naive CD8+ T cells sorted from blood. The origin of the receptors is a man younger than 30 in good health.

The J gene is TRBJ2-1, the V gene TRBV5-4; D is perhaps TRBD2 (6 bases). Trimming removed 4 bases from V and 9 bases from J, with 26 bases in between. This CDR3 contains 17 residues. Germline CDR1 is SGHNT and CDR2 is YYREEE (reference sequence). The CDR3 nucleotides are TGTGCCAGCAGCACGAAGCCGGGACTCATATCTTGGCCTGAGCAGTTCTTC. This sequence encodes CASSTKPGLISWPEQFF.

The genes are TRBV9 and TRBJ2-7; 7 bases are a match to TRBD1. CDR1 and CDR2 (germline): SGDLS, YYNGEE. V was clipped by 4 bases and J by 2 bases; unmatched bases: 9. This CDR3 region has 15 residues. CDR3 sequence reads: CASSPGGDSTYEQYF. The CDR3 DNA sequence: TGTGCCAGCAGCCCCGGTGGGGACAGTACCTACGAGCAGTACTTC.

The gene calls are TRBV11-2 and TRBJ1-1; 9 bases are a match to TRBD1. Losses at the gene ends were 1 base for V and 1 base for J; bases not matched to a gene: 4. CDR1 and CDR2 from the germline V gene are SGHAT and FQNNGV. The CDR3 runs 16 residues. The CDR3 DNA follows: TGTGCCAGCAGCTTAGCGACAGGGGGTCCGAACACTGAAGCTTTCTTT. Translating gives CASSLATGGPNTEAFF.

On this clone: Other DNA sequences in the sample encode the same CDR3. This sequence joins TRBV7-9 and TRBJ2-1, with TRBD2 matching over 12 bases. The germline V gene encodes CDR1 SEHNR and CDR2 FQNEAQ (reference sequence). This CDR3 region has 15 residues. The J segment lost 7 bases and the V segment lost 3 bases, leaving 4 bases of the junction unmatched. DNA for the CDR3: TGTGCCAGCAGCTTTCTAGCGGGGGGGAGGAATGAGCAGTTCTTC. Protein product: CASSFLAGGRNEQFF.

V and J are TRBV13 and TRBJ1-2; D call uncertain. CDR1 is PRHDT and CDR2 is FYEKMQ in the germline V gene (reference sequence). The CDR3 totals 12 residues. Deletions cut 4 bases from V and 0 bases from J, with 3 bases between. The CDR3 DNA sequence: TGTGCCAGCAGCTCTACTAACTATGGCTACACCTTC. This gives the protein CASSSTNYGYTF.

The CDR3 DNA sequence: TGTGCCAGCAGCCTGGGGACTAGCGGGAGTATTGAGCAGTTCTTC. It codes for CASSLGTSGSIEQFF. The chain is built from TRBV7-6 and TRBJ2-1; 14 bases map to TRBD2. The length of the CDR3 is 15 residues. With 5 bases clipped from V and 9 bases from J, the junction kept 6 bases outside the gene matches. CDR1 and CDR2 from the germline V gene are SGHVS and FNYEAQ.

This chain links TRBV4-1 with TRBJ2-1; the match to TRBD1 covers 7 bases. The CDR3 contains 16 residues. J was trimmed by 4 bases and V by 6 bases; bases with no gene match: 12. Germline CDR1 and CDR2: MGHRA and YSYEKL. This CDR3 reads CASSPKAGGFYNEQFF. CDR3 coding DNA: TGCGCCAGCAGTCCGAAAGCAGGGGGTTTTTACAATGAGCAGTTCTTC.

The chain couples TRBV4-1 to TRBJ1-2, with D possibly being TRBD1 (5 bases). With 0 bases removed from V and 6 bases from J, the gap between germline ends came to 20 bases. This CDR3 is built from 17 residues. Germline lookup yields CDR1 MGHRA and CDR2 YSYEKL. The chain's CDR3 is CASSQDQRGEARNGYTF. DNA for the CDR3: TGCGCCAGCAGCCAAGATCAGAGAGGGGAGGCTAGAAATGGCTACACCTTC.

The chain uses TRBV7-9 and TRBJ1-4; D gene ambiguous. Trimming stripped 3 bases from V and 8 bases from J, with 19 bases between. The CDR3 length is 16 residues. Germline assignment: CDR1 SEHNR and CDR2 FQNEAQ (reference sequence). The CDR3 loop reads CASSLVGTGMAEKLFF. CDR3 bases: TGTGCCAGCAGCTTGGTGGGAACGGGGATGGCAGAAAAACTGTTTTTT.

The V call is TRBV4-1, the J call TRBJ2-1; possibly TRBD2 for D (6 bases). This CDR3 spans 16 amino acids. From germline, CDR1 is MGHRA and CDR2 YSYEKL. Trimming took 0 bases from V and 7 from J, leaving 16 bases between them. This chain's CDR3 is CASSQEGRGIVNEQFF. The CDR3 DNA is TGCGCCAGCAGCCAAGAAGGCCGGGGGATTGTAAATGAGCAGTTCTTC.

The J gene is TRBJ2-7, the V gene TRBV7-9; TRBD1 matches at 9 bases. From germline, CDR1 is SEHNR and CDR2 FQNEAQ (reference sequence). Germline trimming cut 0 bases from V and 5 bases from J; bases unmatched to any gene: 14. This CDR3 spans 18 amino acids. The DNA of the CDR3 is TGTGCCAGCAGCTTAGCGTTGGGGGCGGGGACAGGGTCCGACGAGCAGTACTTC. It translates to CASSLALGAGTGSDEQYF.

The chain couples TRBV7-8 to TRBJ1-1; D possibly corresponds to TRBD1 (6 bases). The germline gives CDR1 SGHVS, CDR2 FQNEAQ. CDR3 length equals 14 residues. Deletions cut 0 bases from V and 5 bases from J, with 10 bases between. This CDR3 reads CASSLAGAPTEAFF. Here the CDR3 DNA reads TGTGCCAGCAGCTTAGCGGGGGCACCGACTGAAGCTTTCTTT. Variable domain in full (rest from reference TRBV7-8 and TRBJ1-1): GAGVSQSPRYKVAKRGQDVALRCDPISGHVSLFWYQQALGQGPEFLTYFQNEAQLDKSGLPSDRFFAERPEGSVSTLKIQRTQQEDSAVYLCASSLAGAPTEAFFGQGTRLTVV.

This rearrangement joins TRBV6-5 to TRBJ2-5; a possible D gene is TRBD1 (5 bases). The germline V and J ends were trimmed by 8 bases and 5 bases, with 12 bases remaining between them. The CDR3 has 12 amino acids. The V gene's germline CDR1 is MNHEY and CDR2 SVGAGI. In DNA form, the CDR3 reads TGTGCCAGCTCAAAGGGGCGGGAGACCCAGTACTTC. It yields the protein CASSKGRETQYF.

This chain joins TRBV19 and TRBJ2-3; 8 nucleotides match TRBD2. Germline CDR1 reads LNHDA; CDR2 reads SQIVND (reference sequence). The CDR3 runs 15 residues. V dropped 3 bases and J dropped 5; count of bases not matched to a gene: 7. CDR3 bases: TGTGCCAGTAGTATTACTCCGGGGGGGCTAGATACGCAGTATTTT. Its translation: CASSITPGGLDTQYF.

The V call is TRBV4-3, the J call TRBJ2-1; 9 bases fit TRBD2. CDR3 size: 16 residues. Germline CDR1 reads LGHNA; CDR2 reads YSLEER. The junction had 1 base not matched to a gene; V was cut back by 1 base and J by 0 bases. DNA for the CDR3: TGCGCCAGCAGCCAAGGACTAGCGGACTCCTACAATGAGCAGTTCTTC. Its protein is CASSQGLADSYNEQFF.

The chain carries TRBV27 and TRBJ2-3, with 7 positions matching TRBD1. The trim removed 7 bases at V and 2 bases at J, leaving 12 bases unmatched. The CDR3 contains 16 residues. Germline CDR1 is MNHEY and CDR2 is SMNVEV (reference sequence). As DNA, the CDR3 is TGTGCCAGCACACAGGGGAGACCATTCCCCACAGATACGCAGTATTTT. The encoded protein is CASTQGRPFPTDTQYF.

This sequence joins TRBV9 and TRBJ1-3; D is unresolved. V dropped 3 bases and J dropped 0 bases, with 22 bases sitting between them. The germline CDR1 and CDR2 sequences are SGDLS and YYNGEE. The CDR3 sequence is 19 residues long. The CDR3 spells CASSGLSGRGEGSGNTIYF. For the CDR3, the DNA is TGTGCCAGCAGCGGTCTAAGTGGTCGGGGAGAAGGCTCTGGAAACACCATATATTTT.

This chain connects TRBV19 to TRBJ2-3; 8 bases match TRBD1. Germline lookup yields CDR1 LNHDA and CDR2 SQIVND (reference sequence). The junction had 9 bases not matched to a gene; V was cut back by 4 bases and J by 0 bases. This CDR3 spans 17 amino acids. In DNA, the CDR3 is TGTGCCAGTAGTACGCCGTGGACAGGGCTTAGCACAGATACGCAGTATTTT. This sequence encodes CASSTPWTGLSTDTQYF.

Only one count was recorded for this clone. The chain is built from TRBV7-8 and TRBJ2-7; D uncertain. Germline V gene lookup returns CDR1 SGHVS and CDR2 FQNEAQ. CDR3 length equals 13 residues. Between the trimmed V and J ends, which lost 4 bases and 3 bases, there was a span of 10 bases. CDR3 sequence: CASSSDWGYEQYF. CDR3 sequence (DNA): TGTGCCAGCAGCTCCGATTGGGGCTACGAGCAGTACTTC. The whole variable domain, remainder taken from reference TRBV7-8 and TRBJ2-7, is GAGVSQSPRYKVAKRGQDVALRCDPISGHVSLFWYQQALGQGPEFLTYFQNEAQLDKSGLPSDRFFAERPEGSVSTLKIQRTQQEDSAVYLCASSSDWGYEQYFGPGTRLTVT.

The chain is built from TRBV6-5 and TRBJ1-1; TRBD1 matches at 7 bases. The V gene end was trimmed by 7 bases and the J gene end by 1 base; junction bases not matched to a gene: 9. CDR1 is MNHEY, CDR2 SVGAGI, per germline. The CDR3 has 15 amino acids. This CDR3 is CASNPQGGQNTEAFF. CDR3 nucleotide sequence: TGTGCCAGCAACCCTCAAGGGGGCCAGAACACTGAAGCTTTCTTT.

This rearrangement joins TRBV7-3 to TRBJ1-1; TRBD1 is a possible D gene (6 bases). The CDR3 loop spans 14 amino acids. Germline V lookup: CDR1 SGHTA, CDR2 FQGTGA. The ends were cut back, 2 bases at V and 3 bases at J, with 10 bases in the middle. The CDR3 is CASSLVGGDTEAFF. The CDR3 nucleotides are TGTGCCAGCAGCTTAGTAGGGGGGGACACTGAAGCTTTCTTT.

This clone was detected only once. The DNA is omitted, as the CDR3 cannot be located on it reliably, and the CDR3 follows TCRdb's listing. The V call is TRBV7-9, the J call TRBJ2-2; TRBD2 reflects the table's D call only, with no check against the DNA. The CDR3 has 13 residues if both end residues are counted. Looked up from germline, CDR1 is SEHNR and CDR2 is FQNEAQ (reference sequence). Here the CDR3 reads CASSTSNTGELFF.

The chain recombines TRBV14 with TRBJ1-1; D might be TRBD1 (5 bases). Germline-derived CDR1 and CDR2 are SGHDN and FVKESK. The V gene lost 0 bases and the J gene lost 3 bases, with 20 bases spanning the gap. This CDR3 is built from 18 residues. This CDR3 reads CASSQESDTWSLDTEAFF. For the CDR3, the DNA is TGTGCCAGCAGCCAAGAATCGGACACCTGGAGTCTTGACACTGAAGCTTTCTTT.

V is TRBV6-5 and J is TRBJ1-2; D is uncertain. V shed 5 bases and J shed 2 bases, with 12 bases lying between them. The length of the CDR3 is 14 residues. Germline-derived CDR1 and CDR2 are MNHEY and SVGAGI. CDR3 region: CASSATGLNYGYTF. The DNA of the CDR3 is TGTGCCAGCAGTGCGACGGGCCTCAACTATGGCTACACCTTC.

The chain carries TRBV29-1 and TRBJ1-1; D remains unclear. The V gene's germline CDR1 is SQVTM and CDR2 ANQGSEA. This CDR3 comprises 13 residues. With 4 bases removed from V and 3 bases from J, the gap between germline ends came to 12 bases. CDR3 bases: TGCAGCGTTGGATATTGGACCCACACTGAAGCTTTCTTT. It translates to CSVGYWTHTEAFF.

V gene TRBV19 combines with J gene TRBJ2-7; D remains ambiguous. The germline gives CDR1 LNHDA, CDR2 SQIVND (reference sequence). This CDR3 is built from 14 residues. Trimming took off 5 bases at V and 1 base at J, with 12 bases between the two ends. Here the CDR3 DNA reads TGTGCCAGTAGTCCACCGACCGAATCCTACGAGCAGTACTTC. Encoded protein: CASSPPTESYEQYF.

This clone is a singleton in its sample. The chain is built from TRBV6-1 and TRBJ1-3; 12 positions agree with TRBD1. The V gene end was trimmed by 3 bases and the J gene end by 2 bases; junction bases not matched to a gene: 5. Germline V CDR1 and CDR2: MNHNS, SASEGT. This CDR3 is 17 amino acids long. The CDR3 region has the DNA TGTGCCAGCAGTGATAGGGGACAGGGGGCAACTGGAAACACCATATATTTT. This gives the protein CASSDRGQGATGNTIYF.